These 26 T cell receptor beta chains originate from one sample sequenced in a study of shared clonotypes between healthy human individuals. Here immunoSEQ multiplex PCR was the method, and the copy in TCRdb shows in-frame clones only, minus some. The sample gives roughly 2.2 million clones, around 90% of which show up once; more than 0.35% is in the top ten. The sequencing input was naive CD4+ T cells from PBMCs. Subset indicated: CD45RA+ positively selected. The origin of the receptors is a man aged 18 to 29 in good health. Some clones in this sample may be carry-over from other donors' samples.

The chain uses TRBV5-1 and TRBJ1-4, with D unclear. The V gene lost 2 bases and the J gene lost 8 bases, with 16 bases spanning the gap. This CDR3 is 15 amino acids long. The germline CDR1 and CDR2 sequences are SGHRS and YFSETQ. The CDR3 loop is CASSFSYERREKLFF. In nucleotides, the CDR3 is TGCGCCAGCAGCTTTTCTTACGAGCGTCGGGAAAAACTGTTTTTT.

V usage is TRBV28 and J usage is TRBJ2-3; TRBD2 aligns across 11 bases. V shed 6 bases and J 5 bases; nucleotides not matched to a gene: 7. CDR1 is MDHEN and CDR2 is SYDVKM in the germline V gene. The CDR3 runs 15 residues. The CDR3 nucleotides read TGTGCCAGCAGCCTCCCCGGACTAGCGGGAGATACGCAGTATTTT. It is translated as CASSLPGLAGDTQYF.

This chain joins TRBV6-1 and TRBJ2-5; D may correspond to TRBD1 or TRBD2 (6 bases each). The length of the CDR3 is 15 residues. With 9 bases removed from V and 5 bases from J, the gap between germline ends came to 22 bases. Germline CDR1 reads MNHNS; CDR2 reads SASEGT. The CDR3 reads CASKGGASEMETQYF. For the CDR3, the DNA is TGTGCCAGTAAGGGGGGTGCTAGTGAGATGGAGACCCAGTACTTC.

This sequence joins TRBV6-5 and TRBJ1-2; D possibly corresponds to TRBD1 (6 bases). Germline CDR1 is MNHEY and CDR2 is SVGAGI. The CDR3 extends over 14 amino acids. Trimming left V 2 bases short and J 5 bases short, with 12 bases between. The CDR3 DNA sequence: TGTGCCAGCAGTTACGCGCGGGGGCAATATGGCTACACCTTC. Translating gives CASSYARGQYGYTF.

The chain is built from TRBV6-1 and TRBJ2-5; D uncertain. Germline CDR1 and CDR2: MNHNS and SASEGT. The germline V and J ends were trimmed by 5 bases and 1 base, with 8 bases remaining between them. The CDR3 totals 13 residues. This CDR3 reads CASSRQIQETQYF. The CDR3 DNA is TGTGCCAGCAGTCGGCAGATCCAAGAGACCCAGTACTTC.

This chain connects TRBV7-3 to TRBJ2-2; D is possibly TRBD2 (5 bases). CDR3 length: 14 amino acids. V lost 8 bases and J lost 1, with 11 bases in between. From germline, CDR1 is SGHTA and CDR2 FQGTGA. DNA of the CDR3: TGTGCCAGCGGCCAGCGGATGAACACCGGGGAGCTGTTTTTT. As protein: CASGQRMNTGELFF.

The chain is built from TRBV19 and TRBJ1-5; unclear D gene. Looked up from germline, CDR1 is LNHDA and CDR2 is SQIVND (reference sequence). CDR3 size: 15 residues. V lost 1 base to trimming and J lost 7 bases, with 14 bases between them. CDR3 DNA sequence: TGTGCCAGTAGTATAGTGCGGCCCGGGGAACAGCCCCAGCATTTT. It codes for CASSIVRPGEQPQHF.

The V gene is TRBV29-1, the J gene TRBJ2-4, with 9 bases that match TRBD1. The germline CDR1 and CDR2 sequences are SQVTM and ANQGSEA. The CDR3 sequence is 15 residues long. The CDR3 is CRLKGVPDRGNIQYF. CDR3 sequence (DNA): TGCAGACTTAAAGGGGTCCCGGACAGGGGAAACATTCAGTACTTC.

This sequence joins TRBV29-1 and TRBJ1-3; 7 bases fit TRBD1. This CDR3 has 12 residues. Germline CDR1 and CDR2: SQVTM and ANQGSEA. The trim removed 7 bases at V and 8 bases at J, leaving 8 bases unmatched. CDR3: CSGKGGADTIYF. The CDR3, as DNA: TGCAGCGGGAAAGGGGGCGCAGACACCATATATTTT.

The rearrangement links TRBV5-6 to TRBJ2-1, with 14 bases identical to TRBD2. Germline CDR1 SGHDT, CDR2 YYEEEE. There are 16 residues in the CDR3. V lost 6 bases, J lost 8 bases, and 10 bases stayed unmatched. DNA for the CDR3: TGTGCCAGCACCCGAGGGACTAGCGGGAGTTTAGATGAGCAGTTCTTC. It encodes CASTRGTSGSLDEQFF. Variable domain in full (rest from reference TRBV5-6 and TRBJ2-1): DAGVTQSPTHLIKTRGQQVTLRCSPKSGHDTVSWYQQALGQGPQFIFQYYEEEERQRGNFPDRFSGHQFPNYSSELNVNALLLGDSALYLCASTRGTSGSLDEQFFGPGTRLTVL.

In the case of this clone: This CDR3 is also generated by other DNA sequences in the sample. Here the CDR3 reads CASSPLGQLSGNTIYF. Here the CDR3 DNA reads TGTGCCAGCTCACCGTTAGGACAACTCTCTGGAAACACCATATATTTT. The chain joins TRBV18 to TRBJ1-3; weak D call: TRBD1 (5 bases). Trimming removed 3 bases from V and 0 bases from J, with 12 bases in between. The germline CDR1 and CDR2 sequences are KGHSH and LQKENI. This CDR3 is 16 amino acids long.

The chain employs TRBV14 and TRBJ2-7, with D perhaps TRBD1 (6 bases). The CDR3 runs to 15 residues. Trimming removed 2 bases at V and 6 bases at J, with 17 bases between. Germline values: CDR1 SGHDN, CDR2 FVKESK. The CDR3 sequence is CASSQSPQGSAEQYF. The CDR3 DNA is TGTGCCAGCAGCCAAAGCCCCCAGGGGTCGGCCGAGCAGTACTTC.

This sequence joins TRBV10-3 and TRBJ2-7; 8 bases match TRBD1. Germline V lookup: CDR1 ENHRY, CDR2 SYGVKD. V was pared by 2 bases and J by 0 bases, with 15 bases of the junction left unmatched. The CDR3 has 19 amino acids. The CDR3 sequence is CAISEGGQGPAVGSYEQYF. The CDR3 region has the DNA TGTGCCATCAGTGAGGGTGGACAGGGACCGGCGGTCGGCTCCTACGAGCAGTACTTC.

The V call is TRBV5-8, the J call TRBJ1-4, with D possibly TRBD1 on 5 matching bases. The CDR3 is 15 amino acids. Germline loops: CDR1 SGHTS, CDR2 YDEGEE. The germline V and J ends were trimmed by 7 bases and 8 bases, with 21 bases remaining between them. The CDR3 loop reads CASGAVERGGEKLFF. CDR3 coding DNA: TGTGCCAGCGGCGCCGTGGAAAGGGGCGGGGAAAAACTGTTTTTT. The whole variable domain, remainder taken from reference TRBV5-8 and TRBJ1-4, is EAGVTQSPTHLIKTRGQQATLRCSPISGHTSVYWYQQALGLGLQFLLWYDEGEERNRGNFPPRFSGRQFPNYSSELNVNALELEDSALYLCASGAVERGGEKLFFGSGTQLSVL.

In this sample, this clone turned up once. In the same sample, other DNA sequences code for this CDR3. The chain is built from TRBV11-2 and TRBJ2-3; 10 positions match TRBD1. The germline CDR1 and CDR2 sequences are SGHAT and FQNNGV. This CDR3 region has 15 residues. V shed 5 bases, J shed 1 base, and the junction held 3 bases outside the gene matches. The CDR3 nucleotides are TGTGCCAGCAGCCCTGGGACAGGGGGCACAGATACGCAGTATTTT. It translates to CASSPGTGGTDTQYF. The variable domain in full, completed from reference TRBV11-2 and TRBJ2-3, reads EAGVAQSPRYKIIEKRQSVAFWCNPISGHATLYWYQQILGQGPKLLIQFQNNGVVDDSQLPKDRFSAERLKGVDSTLKIQPAKLEDSAVYLCASSPGTGGTDTQYFGPGTRLTVL.

This clone showed up just once. At the DNA level, this CDR3 is encoded by other sequences in the same sample as well. The rearrangement uses TRBV7-2 and TRBJ2-1; TRBD2 agrees at 11 bases. J gave up 7 bases and V 1 base, and 6 bases lay outside the gene matches. There are 16 residues in the CDR3. Germline V gene lookup returns CDR1 SGHTA and CDR2 FQGNSA. The CDR3 region has the DNA TGTGCCAGCAGCTTAGTAGGGACTAGCGGAAATAATGAGCAGTTCTTC. This encodes CASSLVGTSGNNEQFF.

This rearrangement joins TRBV5-1 to TRBJ2-4, with TRBD1 identical over 8 bases. There are 16 residues in the CDR3. The V gene end was trimmed by 2 bases and the J gene end by 8 bases; junction bases not matched to a gene: 12. From germline, CDR1 is SGHRS and CDR2 YFSETQ. CDR3 protein: CASSFRTTGAPYIQYF. The CDR3 nucleotides are TGCGCCAGCAGCTTTCGTACGACAGGGGCCCCCTACATTCAGTACTTC.

The chain links TRBV11-3 to TRBJ2-1; 9 bases are a match to TRBD1. Trimming cost V 0 bases and J 8 bases; bases outside gene matches: 11. CDR3 length equals 17 residues. The V gene's germline CDR1 is SGHNT and CDR2 YENEEA. The CDR3 DNA reads as TGTGCCAGCAGCTTAGAGTATGGGGGGACAGGGACTCATGAGCAGTTCTTC. This gives the protein CASSLEYGGTGTHEQFF.

V usage is TRBV5-1 and J usage is TRBJ2-6; a possible D gene is TRBD1 (5 bases). Germline V gives CDR1 SGHRS, CDR2 YFSETQ. The CDR3 sequence is 16 residues long. The V end was cut by 0 bases, the J end by 2 bases, with 9 bases between. CDR3 protein: CASSLASGPGANVLTF. The CDR3 DNA reads as TGCGCCAGCAGCTTGGCCTCAGGGCCTGGGGCCAACGTCCTGACTTTC.

The chain's CDR3 is CASTSDRASPNQPQHF. CDR3 bases: TGTGCCAGCACCTCGGACAGGGCGTCCCCCAATCAGCCCCAGCATTTT. The gene calls are TRBV21-1 and TRBJ1-5; TRBD1 reflects the table's D call only, with no check against the DNA. TRBV21-1 is an annotated pseudogene. The CDR3 length is 16 residues.

The chain employs TRBV30 and TRBJ1-4, with D maybe TRBD1 (6 bases). Deletions cut 2 bases from V and 3 bases from J, with 16 bases between. CDR3 length: 16 amino acids. The V gene's germline CDR1 is GTSNPN and CDR2 SVGIG (reference sequence). The CDR3 sequence is CAWSYGRGVANEKLFF. CDR3 bases: TGTGCCTGGAGTTACGGCAGGGGAGTTGCTAATGAAAAACTGTTTTTT.

The CDR3 here is CASRGAGDTQYF. CDR3 nucleotide sequence: TGTGCCAGCAGGGGGGCGGGAGATACGCAGTATTTT. J is TRBJ2-3 and V is TRBV28, with a possible D match to TRBD1 (6 bases). The germline V gene has CDR1 MDHEN and CDR2 SYDVKM. The V end lost 6 bases, the J end lost 5 bases, and 9 bases lay between the germline ends. This CDR3 spans 12 amino acids.

The chain recombines TRBV9 with TRBJ1-5; D uncertain. The V end lost 4 bases, the J end lost 2 bases, and 13 bases lay between the germline ends. There are 15 residues in the CDR3. Germline CDR1 SGDLS, CDR2 YYNGEE. The CDR3 bases are TGTGCCAGCAGCCGAAGCAGTGGGGGCAATCAGCCCCAGCATTTT. This codes for CASSRSSGGNQPQHF.

The chain couples TRBV7-3 to TRBJ2-1; 7 nucleotides align to TRBD2. The CDR3 runs to 16 residues. The germline CDR1 and CDR2 sequences are SGHTA and FQGTGA. V shed 7 bases and J 6 bases; nucleotides not matched to a gene: 15. CDR3 sequence reads: CASTPRGGAGVNEQFF. The CDR3 bases are TGTGCCAGCACCCCTAGGGGCGGTGCGGGAGTCAATGAGCAGTTCTTC.

For this clone: Other DNA sequences within the sample encode an identical CDR3. This chain links TRBV7-2 with TRBJ1-2; weak D call: TRBD1 (5 bases). Germline lookup yields CDR1 SGHTA and CDR2 FQGNSA. There are 13 residues in the CDR3. V was shortened by 5 bases and J by 4 bases, with 11 bases between the two germline ends. In nucleotides, the CDR3 is TGTGCCAGCAGCCCGGGAACAGGCTATGGCTACACCTTC. Its translation: CASSPGTGYGYTF.

The sample holds one count of this clone. The CDR3 nucleotides read TGTGCCAGCAGCTCTGATCTACTAGCGGGAGGGCCTAACGAGCAGTACTTC. Its translation: CASSSDLLAGGPNEQYF. The gene calls are TRBV7-8 and TRBJ2-7; the match to TRBD2 covers 13 bases. The J segment lost 5 bases and the V segment lost 4 bases, leaving 11 bases of the junction unmatched. CDR1 and CDR2 (germline): SGHVS, FQNEAQ. The CDR3 runs to 17 residues.